This T cell receptor beta chain was identified in a study of blood T cell repertoires in COVID-19. The ends lost 5 bases at V and 8 bases at J; junction bases unmatched: 14. Germline-derived CDR1 and CDR2 are MDHEN and SYDVKM. This CDR3 comprises 15 residues. Clones were sequenced by immunoSEQ multiplex PCR, and TCRdb holds only the in-frame ones, with some missing. The data show over 200,000 clones, 65% to 90% seen once. The source material was peripheral blood. The V call is TRBV28, the J call TRBJ1-2; 7 nucleotides align to TRBD1. This clonotype was sampled from a human donor in a cohort sampled during active COVID-19. CDR3: CASSPEDRILWGYTF. CDR3 DNA sequence: TGTGCCAGCAGTCCAGAGGACAGGATCCTTTGGGGCTACACCTTC.